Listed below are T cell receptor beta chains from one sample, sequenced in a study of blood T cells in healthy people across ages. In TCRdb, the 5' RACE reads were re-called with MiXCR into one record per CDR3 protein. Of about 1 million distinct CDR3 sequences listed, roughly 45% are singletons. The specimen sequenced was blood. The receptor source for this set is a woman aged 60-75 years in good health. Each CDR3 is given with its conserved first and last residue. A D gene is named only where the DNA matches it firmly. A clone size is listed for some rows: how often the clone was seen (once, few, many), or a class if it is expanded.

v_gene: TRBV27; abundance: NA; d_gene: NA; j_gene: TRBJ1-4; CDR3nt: TGTGCCAGCAGTAAACAGGGACGGTCAGAAAAACTGTTTTTT; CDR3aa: CASSKQGRSEKLFF
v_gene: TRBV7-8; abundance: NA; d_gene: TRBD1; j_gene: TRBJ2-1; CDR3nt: TGTGCCAGCAGCTTAGCCCGGGACAGCCCTCTCAAGTTGCAGTTCTTC; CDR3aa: CASSLARDSPLKLQFF
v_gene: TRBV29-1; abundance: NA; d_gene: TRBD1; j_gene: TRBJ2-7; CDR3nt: TGCAGCGGGACAGGTTTCTCCTACGAGCAGTACTTC; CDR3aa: CSGTGFSYEQYF
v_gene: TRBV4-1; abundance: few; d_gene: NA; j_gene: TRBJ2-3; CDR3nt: TGCGCCAGCAAAACAACCGGGATTAGAACAGATACGCAGTATTTT; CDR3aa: CASKTTGIRTDTQYF
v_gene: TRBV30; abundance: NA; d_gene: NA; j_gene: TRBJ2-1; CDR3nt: TGTGCCTGGAGTCAAATCGCGGGCAGGCAGTTCTTC; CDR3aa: CAWSQIAGRQFF
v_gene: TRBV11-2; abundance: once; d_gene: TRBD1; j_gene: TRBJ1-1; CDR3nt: TGTGCCAGCAGCTTAGGCGGACAGGGCAGAGGTGAAGCTTTCTTT; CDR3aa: CASSLGGQGRGEAFF
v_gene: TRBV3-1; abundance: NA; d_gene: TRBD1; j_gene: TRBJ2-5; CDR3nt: TGTGCCAGCAGCCTTCGCGACAGGGGGCGCCCGGAGACCCAGTACTTC; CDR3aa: CASSLRDRGRPETQYF
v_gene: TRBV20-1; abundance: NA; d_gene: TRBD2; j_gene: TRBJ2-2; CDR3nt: TGCAGTGCTACCTCTAGCGGGACCGGGGAGCTGTTTTTT; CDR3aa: CSATSSGTGELFF
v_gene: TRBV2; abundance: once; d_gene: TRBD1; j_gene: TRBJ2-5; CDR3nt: TGTGCCAGCAGAGGGGTACCGGGACAGGGCTACAATGAGCAGTACTTC; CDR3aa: CASRGVPGQGYNEQYF
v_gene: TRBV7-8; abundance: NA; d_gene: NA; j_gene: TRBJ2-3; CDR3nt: TGTGCCATCGGGACCGCCGAGCCAGATACGCAGTATTTT; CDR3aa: CAIGTAEPDTQYF
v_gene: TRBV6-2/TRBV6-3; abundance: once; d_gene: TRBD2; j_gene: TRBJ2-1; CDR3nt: TGTGCCAGCAGTTCACTAGCGGGGAGCCTCTACGAGCAGTTCTTC; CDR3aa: CASSSLAGSLYEQFF
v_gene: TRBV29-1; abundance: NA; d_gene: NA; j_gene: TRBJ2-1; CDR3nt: TGCAGCGCTGAAGCCGGGACCCGCGGATCCTGGAGGAATGAGCAGTTCTTC; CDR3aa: CSAEAGTRGSWRNEQFF
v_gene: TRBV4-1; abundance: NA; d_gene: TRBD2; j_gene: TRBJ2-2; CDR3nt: TGCGCCAGCAGCGCCTCCGGACTAGCGGGAGGGCCCCGCAGCGGGGAGCTGTTTTTT; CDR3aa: CASSASGLAGGPRSGELFF
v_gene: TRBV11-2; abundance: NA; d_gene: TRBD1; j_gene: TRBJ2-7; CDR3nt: TGTGCCAGCAGCTTAGATTCACAGGGGCTTGGGGGTGAGCAGTACTTC; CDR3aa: CASSLDSQGLGGEQYF
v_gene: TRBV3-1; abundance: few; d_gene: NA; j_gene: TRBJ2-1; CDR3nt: TGTGCCAGCAGCCAGACCCCCACGGGGCAGTTCTTC; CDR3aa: CASSQTPTGQFF
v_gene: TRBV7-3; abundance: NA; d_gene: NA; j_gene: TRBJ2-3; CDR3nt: TGTGCCAGCAGCTTAGGGTGGATCAGCGATACGCAGTATTTT; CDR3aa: CASSLGWISDTQYF
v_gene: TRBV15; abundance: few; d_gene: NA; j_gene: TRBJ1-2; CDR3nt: TGTGCCACCAGCAGAGATACCGGCAGTTATGGCTACACCTTC; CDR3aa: CATSRDTGSYGYTF
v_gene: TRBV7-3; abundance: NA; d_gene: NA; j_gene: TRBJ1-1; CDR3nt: TGTGCCAGCAGCTTAATGCCTACCGGACTCCCAGGCACTGAAGCTTTCTTT; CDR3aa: CASSLMPTGLPGTEAFF
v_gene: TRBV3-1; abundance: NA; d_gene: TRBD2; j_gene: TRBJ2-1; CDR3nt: TGTGCCAGCAGCCCTCGGACTAGCGGGGGGGCTTATGAGCAGTTCTTC; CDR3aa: CASSPRTSGGAYEQFF
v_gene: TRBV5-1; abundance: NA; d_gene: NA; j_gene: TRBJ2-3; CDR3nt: TGCGCCAGCAGCTTGGAGGCGGTCGACTCCACAGATACGCAGTTTTTT; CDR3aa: CASSLEAVDSTDTQFF
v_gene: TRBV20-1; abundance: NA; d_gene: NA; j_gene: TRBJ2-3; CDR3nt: TGCAGTGCTAAGCGGGGCACAGATACGCAGTATTTT; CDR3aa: CSAKRGTDTQYF
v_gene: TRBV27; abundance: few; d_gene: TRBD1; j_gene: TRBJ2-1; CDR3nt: TGTGCCAGCAGTATCCTACAGGGGAACTACAATGAGCAGTTCTTC; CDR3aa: CASSILQGNYNEQFF
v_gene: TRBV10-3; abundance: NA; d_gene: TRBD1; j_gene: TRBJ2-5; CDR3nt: TGTGCCATCAGGGGGACAGGTCACCCCCAAGAGACCCAGTACTTC; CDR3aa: CAIRGTGHPQETQYF
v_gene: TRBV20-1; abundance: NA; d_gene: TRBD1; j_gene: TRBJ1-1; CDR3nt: TGCAGTGCTAGATCCCGGACAGGGAACACTGAAGCTTTCTTT; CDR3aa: CSARSRTGNTEAFF
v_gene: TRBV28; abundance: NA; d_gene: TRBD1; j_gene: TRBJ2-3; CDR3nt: TGTGCCAGCAGTCCCCTGGGACAGGGGGTTAGCACAGATACGCAGTATTTT; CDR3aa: CASSPLGQGVSTDTQYF
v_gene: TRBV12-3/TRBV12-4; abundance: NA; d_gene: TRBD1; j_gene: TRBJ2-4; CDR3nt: TGTGCCAGCAGGCCTACTCCTTCGACAGGGAAATCGGAGTACTTC; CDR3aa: CASRPTPSTGKSEYF
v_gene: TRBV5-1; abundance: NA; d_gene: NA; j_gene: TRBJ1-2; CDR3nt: TGCGCCAGCAGCTTGGATTGGAGACTGTATGGCTACACCTTC; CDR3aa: CASSLDWRLYGYTF
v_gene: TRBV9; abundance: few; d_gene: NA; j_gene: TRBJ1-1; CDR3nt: TGTGCCAGCAGCGTAGGTGGGACGAACACTGAAGCTTTCTTT; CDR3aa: CASSVGGTNTEAFF
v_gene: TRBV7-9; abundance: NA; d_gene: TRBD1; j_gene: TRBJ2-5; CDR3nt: TGTGCCAGCAGCTCGATACAGGGGCAGGTGGAGACCCAGTACTTC; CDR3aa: CASSSIQGQVETQYF
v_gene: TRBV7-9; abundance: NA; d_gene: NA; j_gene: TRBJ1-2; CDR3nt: TGTGCCAGCAGCTTAGCCCCGGACCGGCTGAGTGGCTACACCTTC; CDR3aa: CASSLAPDRLSGYTF
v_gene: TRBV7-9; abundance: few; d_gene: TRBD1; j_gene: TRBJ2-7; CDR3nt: TGTGCCAGCAGCTCGAACCCCCCGGGACAGCCCTACGAGCAGTACTTC; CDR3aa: CASSSNPPGQPYEQYF
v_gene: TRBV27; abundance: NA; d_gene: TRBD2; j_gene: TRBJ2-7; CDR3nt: TGTGCCAGCAGTAACCACCGGACTAGCGAAGCCTACGAGCAGTACTTC; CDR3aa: CASSNHRTSEAYEQYF
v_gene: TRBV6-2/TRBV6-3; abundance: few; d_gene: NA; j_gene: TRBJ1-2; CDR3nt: TGTGCCAGCAGTTCCCAGGGCCTCTATGGCTACACCTTC; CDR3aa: CASSSQGLYGYTF
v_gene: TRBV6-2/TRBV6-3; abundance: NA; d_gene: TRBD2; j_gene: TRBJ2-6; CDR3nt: TGTGCCAGCAGACGGACTAGCGGAGTCTCTGGGGCCAACGTCCTGACTTTC; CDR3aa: CASRRTSGVSGANVLTF
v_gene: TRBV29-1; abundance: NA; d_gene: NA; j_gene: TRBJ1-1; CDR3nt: TGCAGCGCCGTGACCGCAGGCTGGGAAGCTTTCTTT; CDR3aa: CSAVTAGWEAFF
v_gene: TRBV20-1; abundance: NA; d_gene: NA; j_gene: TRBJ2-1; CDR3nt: TGCAGTGCTAGAAGGCAAGTCAATGAGCAGTTCTTC; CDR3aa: CSARRQVNEQFF
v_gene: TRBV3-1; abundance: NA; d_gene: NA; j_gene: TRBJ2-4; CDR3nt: TGTGCCAGCAGCCAAGTAGCGAAGACCGGCGGCATTCAGTACTTC; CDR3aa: CASSQVAKTGGIQYF
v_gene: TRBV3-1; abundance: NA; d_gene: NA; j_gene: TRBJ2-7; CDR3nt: TGTGCCAGCAGCCAAGTGGAGTTCTACGAGCAGTACTTC; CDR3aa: CASSQVEFYEQYF
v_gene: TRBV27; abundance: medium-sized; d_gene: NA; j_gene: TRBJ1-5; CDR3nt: TGTGCCAGCAGTCCGAACACAGGTTCACATCAGCCCCAGCATTTT; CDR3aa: CASSPNTGSHQPQHF